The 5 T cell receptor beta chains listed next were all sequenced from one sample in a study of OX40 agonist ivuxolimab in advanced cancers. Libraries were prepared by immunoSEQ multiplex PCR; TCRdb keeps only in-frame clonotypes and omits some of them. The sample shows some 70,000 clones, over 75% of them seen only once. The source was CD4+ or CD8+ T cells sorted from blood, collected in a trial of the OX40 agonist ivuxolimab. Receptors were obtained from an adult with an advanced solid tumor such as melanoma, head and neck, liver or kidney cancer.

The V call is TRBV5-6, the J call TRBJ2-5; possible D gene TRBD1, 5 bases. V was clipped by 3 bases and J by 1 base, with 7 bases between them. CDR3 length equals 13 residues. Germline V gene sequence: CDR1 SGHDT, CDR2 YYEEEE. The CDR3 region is CASSYQGQETQYF. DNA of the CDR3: TGTGCCAGCAGCTACCAGGGCCAAGAGACCCAGTACTTC.

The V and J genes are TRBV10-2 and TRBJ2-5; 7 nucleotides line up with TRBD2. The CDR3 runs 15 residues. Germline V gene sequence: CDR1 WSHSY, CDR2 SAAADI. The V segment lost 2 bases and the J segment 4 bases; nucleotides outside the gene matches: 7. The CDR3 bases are TGCGCCAGCAGTGAGGGCGGGAGCCGTAGAGAGACCCAGTACTTC. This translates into CASSEGGSRRETQYF.

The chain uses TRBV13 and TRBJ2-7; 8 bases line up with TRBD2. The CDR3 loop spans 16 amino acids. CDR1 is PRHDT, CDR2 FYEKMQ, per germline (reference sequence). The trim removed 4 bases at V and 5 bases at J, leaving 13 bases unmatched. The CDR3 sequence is CASSSRAGAPGNEQYF. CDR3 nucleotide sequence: TGTGCCAGCAGCTCCCGAGCGGGAGCCCCCGGGAACGAGCAGTACTTC.

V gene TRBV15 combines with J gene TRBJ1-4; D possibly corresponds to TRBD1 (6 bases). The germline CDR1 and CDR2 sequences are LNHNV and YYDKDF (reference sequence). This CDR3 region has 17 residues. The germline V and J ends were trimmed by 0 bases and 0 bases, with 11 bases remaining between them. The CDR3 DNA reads TGTGCCACCAGCAGAGATCGACCAGGGGCAACTAATGAAAAACTGTTTTTT. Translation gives CATSRDRPGATNEKLFF.

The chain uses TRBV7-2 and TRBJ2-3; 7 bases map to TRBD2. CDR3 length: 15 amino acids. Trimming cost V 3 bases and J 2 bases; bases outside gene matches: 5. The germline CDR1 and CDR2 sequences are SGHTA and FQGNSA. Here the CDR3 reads CASSFTGTNTDTQYF. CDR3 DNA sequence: TGTGCCAGCAGCTTTACCGGGACTAACACAGATACGCAGTATTTT.